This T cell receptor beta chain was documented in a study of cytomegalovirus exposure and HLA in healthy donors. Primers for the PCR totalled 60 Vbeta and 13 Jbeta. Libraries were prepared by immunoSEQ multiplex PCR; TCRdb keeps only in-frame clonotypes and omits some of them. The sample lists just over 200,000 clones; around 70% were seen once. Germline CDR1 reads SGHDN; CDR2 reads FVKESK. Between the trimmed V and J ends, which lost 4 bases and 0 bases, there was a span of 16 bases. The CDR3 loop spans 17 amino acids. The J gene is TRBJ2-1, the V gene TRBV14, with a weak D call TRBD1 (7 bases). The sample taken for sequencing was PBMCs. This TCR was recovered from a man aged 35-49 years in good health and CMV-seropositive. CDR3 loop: CASSLPTGTYSYNEQFF. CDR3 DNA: TGTGCCAGCAGCCTCCCGACAGGGACTTACTCCTACAATGAGCAGTTCTTC. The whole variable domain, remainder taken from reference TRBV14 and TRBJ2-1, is EAGVTQFPSHSVIEKGQTVTLRCDPISGHDNLYWYRRVMGKEIKFLLHFVKESKQDESGMPNNRFLAERTGGTYSTLKVQPAELEDSGVYFCASSLPTGTYSYNEQFFGPGTRLTVL.